These 21 T cell receptor beta chains share one sample of origin, sequenced in a study of identical twins' blood T cells. MiXCR, applied by TCRdb to the 5' RACE reads, yields one record per CDR3 protein. The repertoire holds 350,000 to 450,000 distinct CDR3 sequences, with over 25% as singletons. The sequenced material came from PBMCs. These receptor sequences come from a woman aged 18 to 55 in good health.

A remark on this clonotype: One end of the junction varies from germline; a read error may be responsible. The V gene is TRBV11-2, the J gene TRBJ1-1; D unclear. The CDR3 totals 14 residues. Germline CDR1 and CDR2: SGHAT and FQNNGV. The CDR3 region is CANSTPFVDTEAFF. DNA for the CDR3: TGTGCCAACAGCACCCCTTTTGTCGACACTGAAGCTTTCTTT.

This clonotype came up many times. The chain has TRBV6-4 and TRBJ2-6; 7 bases agree with TRBD1. The CDR3 extends over 16 amino acids. Trimming removed 5 bases from V and 0 bases from J; junction bases left unmatched: 4. CDR1 and CDR2 from the germline V gene are MRHNA and SNTAGT. CDR3 in DNA: TGTGCCAGCAGTATAGGGGGCAACTCTGGGGCCAACGTCCTGACTTTC. It is translated as CASSIGGNSGANVLTF.

This rearrangement joins TRBV7-9 to TRBJ1-1; a possible D gene is TRBD1 (5 bases). This CDR3 is built from 14 residues. With 6 bases removed from V and 1 base from J, the gap between germline ends came to 12 bases. Germline V gene sequence: CDR1 SEHNR, CDR2 FQNEAQ (reference sequence). The CDR3 bases are TGTGCCAGCAGTGGAGCGGGGACGAACACTGAAGCTTTCTTT. Residues: CASSGAGTNTEAFF.

The chain carries TRBV7-2 and TRBJ2-1; possibly TRBD2 for D (5 bases). This CDR3 is built from 14 residues. Trimming left V 6 bases short and J 7 bases short, with 16 bases between. In germline, CDR1 is SGHTA, CDR2 FQGNSA. CDR3 amino acids: CASSRTSEANEQFF. CDR3 in DNA: TGTGCCAGCAGTAGAACTAGTGAGGCGAATGAGCAGTTCTTC.

This clonotype was counted a few times. The chain employs TRBV28 and TRBJ1-5, with D possibly matching TRBD1 (6 bases). Germline V lookup: CDR1 MDHEN, CDR2 SYDVKM. Trimming stripped 5 bases from V and 9 bases from J, with 14 bases between. The CDR3 length is 13 residues. The CDR3 DNA is TGTGCCAGCAGTCCCGGGGGGCGAGGGCCCCAGCATTTT. Amino acids: CASSPGGRGPQHF.

This chain links TRBV7-2 with TRBJ1-5, with 9 bases identical to TRBD1. Germline trimming cut 5 bases from V and 4 bases from J; bases unmatched to any gene: 9. This CDR3 comprises 16 residues. The V gene's germline CDR1 is SGHTA and CDR2 FQGNSA. This CDR3 is CASSLPGQGWNQPQHF. The CDR3, as DNA: TGTGCCAGCAGCCTACCTGGACAGGGGTGGAATCAGCCCCAGCATTTT.

The V and J genes are TRBV20-1 and TRBJ2-1, with D perhaps TRBD1 or TRBD2 (6 bases each). Trimming shortened V by 6 bases and J by 7 bases, and 19 bases separated the two germline ends. The CDR3 has 14 residues. CDR1 is DFQATT, CDR2 SNEGSKA, per germline (reference sequence). The CDR3 DNA reads TGCAGTGCCCATCAATCTGGGGGGCTGAATGAGCAGTTCTTC. Protein product: CSAHQSGGLNEQFF.

There are a few counts of this clonotype. This chain joins TRBV4-3 and TRBJ1-1, with no clear D. The V and J ends lost 0 bases and 1 base respectively, with 12 bases between them. The CDR3 is made up of 16 amino acids. CDR1 and CDR2 from the germline V gene are LGHNA and YSLEER. CDR3: CASSQDPLGRNTEAFF. CDR3 nucleotides: TGCGCCAGCAGCCAAGATCCATTGGGCAGGAACACTGAAGCTTTCTTT.

The rearrangement joins TRBV5-6 to TRBJ2-3, with D hard to call. V was pared by 7 bases and J by 2 bases, with 14 bases between. Germline V CDR1 and CDR2: SGHDT, YYEEEE. This CDR3 comprises 14 residues. The DNA for the CDR3 is TGTGCCAGCGGAATAGACACCGACACAGATACGCAGTATTTT. It encodes CASGIDTDTDTQYF.

The rearrangement links TRBV2 to TRBJ2-2; D possibly corresponds to TRBD2 (6 bases). Trimming took 3 bases from V and 4 from J, leaving 12 bases between them. Germline V CDR1 and CDR2: SNHLY, FYNNEI. The CDR3 length is 15 residues. The chain's CDR3 is CASSDRGRSTGELFF. The CDR3 region has the DNA TGTGCCAGCAGTGACCGGGGGAGGAGCACCGGGGAGCTGTTTTTT.

This clonotype was seen more than once but under ten times. The V gene is TRBV11-3, the J gene TRBJ2-2; D call uncertain. This CDR3 has 12 residues. The germline V gene encodes CDR1 SGHNT and CDR2 YENEEA. V was shortened by 4 bases and J by 8 bases, with 8 bases between the two germline ends. The CDR3 reads CASSSIGGELFF. CDR3 bases: TGTGCCAGCAGCTCGATCGGTGGGGAGCTGTTTTTT.

This clonotype was found a few times. The chain couples TRBV12-3 or TRBV12-4 to TRBJ1-5; D ambiguous. The CDR3 is 13 amino acids. V was pared by 6 bases and J by 7 bases, with 13 bases between. The CDR3 nucleotides read TGTGCCAGCAGCCCACGGGGAGGGCAGCCCCAGCATTTT. It is translated as CASSPRGGQPQHF.

A few counts support this clonotype. This sequence joins TRBV29-1 and TRBJ1-2; D may be TRBD1 (6 bases). CDR1 and CDR2 (germline): SQVTM, ANQGSEA. This CDR3 has 13 amino acids. V was pared by 7 bases and J by 2 bases, with 14 bases between. CDR3: CSAVTGENYGYTF. DNA of the CDR3: TGCAGCGCTGTGACAGGAGAAAACTATGGCTACACCTTC.

This clonotype showed up just a few times. Here the CDR3 reads CASSPRQGSLRAGSWDTQYF. The CDR3 coding sequence is TGTGCCAGCAGTCCGAGACAGGGTAGTCTGCGAGCGGGATCTTGGGATACGCAGTATTTT. The J gene is TRBJ2-3, the V gene TRBV11-2; D is tentatively TRBD1 or TRBD2 (7 bases each). Germline V lookup: CDR1 SGHAT, CDR2 FQNNGV. This CDR3 contains 20 residues. Trimming cost V 6 bases and J 6 bases, with 34 bases left between them.

This clonotype was detected only a few times. The chain joins TRBV9 to TRBJ2-7; D is unclear. Between the trimmed V and J ends, which lost 0 bases and 7 bases, there was a span of 14 bases. CDR3 length: 14 amino acids. From germline, CDR1 is SGDLS and CDR2 YYNGEE. CDR3 bases: TGTGCCAGCAGCGTAGATGAGAGCGAACGGGAGCAGTACTTC. Protein sequence: CASSVDESEREQYF.

The sample holds a few counts of this clonotype. This sequence joins TRBV29-1 and TRBJ2-3, with D tentatively TRBD1 or TRBD2 (5 bases each). V was shortened by 4 bases and J by 2 bases, with 13 bases between the two germline ends. The CDR3 length is 14 residues. Germline V gene lookup returns CDR1 SQVTM and CDR2 ANQGSEA. CDR3 DNA sequence: TGCAGCGTTGTGGGGGAGTATTTCACAGATACGCAGTATTTT. Translating it yields CSVVGEYFTDTQYF.

This rearrangement joins TRBV20-1 to TRBJ2-3, with TRBD2 matching over 10 bases. This CDR3 has 17 amino acids. The J segment lost 0 bases and the V segment lost 2 bases, leaving 8 bases of the junction unmatched. Germline V gene lookup returns CDR1 DFQATT and CDR2 SNEGSKA (reference sequence). CDR3 coding DNA: TGCAGTGCTAGATTCCTAGCGGGGGCCACTAGCACAGATACGCAGTATTTT. The encoded protein is CSARFLAGATSTDTQYF.

This clonotype was observed at least ten times. V is TRBV29-1 and J is TRBJ2-3; D possibly matches TRBD1 or TRBD2 (5 bases each). Germline V gives CDR1 SQVTM, CDR2 ANQGSEA. The CDR3 spans 12 residues. With 7 bases removed from V and 2 bases from J, the gap between germline ends came to 10 bases. The CDR3, as DNA: TGCAGCGACCGGGACCACACAGATACGCAGTATTTT. Translation: CSDRDHTDTQYF.

This clonotype was counted a few times. The CDR3 coding sequence is TGTGCCAGCAGTCCCGAGGCCGGCCGCACCGGGGAGCTGTTTTTT. Amino acids: CASSPEAGRTGELFF. The chain is built from TRBV12-3 or TRBV12-4 and TRBJ2-2; D is ambiguous. Between the trimmed V and J ends, which lost 5 bases and 4 bases, there was a span of 14 bases. This CDR3 comprises 15 residues.

The chain has TRBV27 and TRBJ2-1; D remains unclear. The CDR3 consists of 15 residues. V dropped 6 bases and J dropped 5 bases, with 17 bases sitting between them. Germline CDR1 MNHEY, CDR2 SMNVEV (reference sequence). The CDR3 protein is CASRPLGMLHNEQFF. The DNA for the CDR3 is TGTGCCAGCAGACCGCTTGGGATGCTTCACAATGAGCAGTTCTTC.

Many counts were recorded for this clonotype. This chain links TRBV7-9 with TRBJ2-3, with a weak D call TRBD2 (5 bases). The CDR3 loop spans 15 amino acids. Germline V gene data show CDR1 as SEHNR and CDR2 as FQNEAQ (reference sequence). Trimming removed 1 base at V and 7 bases at J, with 15 bases between. The CDR3, as DNA: TGTGCCAGCAGCTTAGTCCTCGGGGAGCCGAATACGCAGTATTTT. Translating gives CASSLVLGEPNTQYF.